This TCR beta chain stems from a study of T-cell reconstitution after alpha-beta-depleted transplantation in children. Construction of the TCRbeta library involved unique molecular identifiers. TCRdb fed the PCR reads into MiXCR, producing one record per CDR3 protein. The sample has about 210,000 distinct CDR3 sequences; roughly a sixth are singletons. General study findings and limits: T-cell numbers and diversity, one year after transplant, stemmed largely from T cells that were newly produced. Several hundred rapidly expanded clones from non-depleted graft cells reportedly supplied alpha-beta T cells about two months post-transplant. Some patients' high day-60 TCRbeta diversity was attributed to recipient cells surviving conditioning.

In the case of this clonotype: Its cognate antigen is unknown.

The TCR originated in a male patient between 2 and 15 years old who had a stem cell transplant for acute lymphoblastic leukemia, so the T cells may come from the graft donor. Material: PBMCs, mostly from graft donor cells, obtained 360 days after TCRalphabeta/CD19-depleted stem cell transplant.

CDR3 sequence (DNA): TGCGCCAGCAGCTTGGAAGCGGGAGGGGGTGAGCAGTTCTTC. Protein sequence: CASSLEAGGGEQFF. The chain has TRBV5-1 and TRBJ2-1; 10 positions agree with TRBD2. J lost 9 bases, V lost 0 bases, and 3 bases had no gene match. CDR1 SGHRS and CDR2 YFSETQ come from the germline V gene. This CDR3 region has 14 residues.